The clone carrying this T cell receptor beta chain was seen a few times. The sample comes from a study of shared clonotypes between healthy human individuals. CDR1 GTSNPN and CDR2 SVGIG come from the germline V gene (reference sequence). V gave up 2 bases and J gave up 0 bases, with 13 bases separating them. The CDR3 covers 15 residues. Assay used: immunoSEQ multiplex PCR; TCRdb lists only in-frame clones, some missing. The data show more than 2,000,000 clones, over 85% seen once. The chain uses TRBV30 and TRBJ1-2; no firm D call. This sequence originates from a man aged 18 to 29 in good health. Some clones in this sample may be carry-over from other donors' samples. The sample was naive CD4+ T cells from PBMCs. Regarding subset: CD45RA+ positively selected. The CDR3 sequence: CAWSSPAVANYGYTF. The CDR3 region has the DNA TGTGCCTGGAGTTCCCCGGCAGTCGCTAACTATGGCTACACCTTC.